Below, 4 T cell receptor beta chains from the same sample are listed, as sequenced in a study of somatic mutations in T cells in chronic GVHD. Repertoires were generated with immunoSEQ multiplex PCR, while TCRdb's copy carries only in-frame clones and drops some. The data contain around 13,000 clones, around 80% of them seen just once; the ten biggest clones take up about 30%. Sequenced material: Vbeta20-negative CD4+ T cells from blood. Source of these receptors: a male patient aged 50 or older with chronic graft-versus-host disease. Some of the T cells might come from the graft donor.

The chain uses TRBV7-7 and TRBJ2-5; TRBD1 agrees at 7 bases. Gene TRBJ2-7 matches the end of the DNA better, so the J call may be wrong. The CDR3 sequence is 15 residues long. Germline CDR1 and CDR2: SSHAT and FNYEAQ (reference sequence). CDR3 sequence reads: CASSSDRPSLYEQYF. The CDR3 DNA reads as TGTGCCAGCAGCTCGGACAGGCCCTCTCTCTACGAGCAGTACTTC.

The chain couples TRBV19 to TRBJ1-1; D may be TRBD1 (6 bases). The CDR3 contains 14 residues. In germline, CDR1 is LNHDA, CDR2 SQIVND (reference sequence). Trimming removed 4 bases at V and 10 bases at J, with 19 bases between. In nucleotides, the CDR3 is TGTGCCAGTAGTAGGGAGGGGGGCGCGGATGGAGCTTTCTTT. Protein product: CASSREGGADGAFF.

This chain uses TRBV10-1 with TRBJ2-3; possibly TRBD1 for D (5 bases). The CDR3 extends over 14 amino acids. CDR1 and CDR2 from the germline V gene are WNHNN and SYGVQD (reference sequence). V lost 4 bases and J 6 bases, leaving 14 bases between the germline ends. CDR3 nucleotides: TGCGCCAGCAGTGGAGGACACGGGCGCGATACGCAGTATTTT. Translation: CASSGGHGRDTQYF.

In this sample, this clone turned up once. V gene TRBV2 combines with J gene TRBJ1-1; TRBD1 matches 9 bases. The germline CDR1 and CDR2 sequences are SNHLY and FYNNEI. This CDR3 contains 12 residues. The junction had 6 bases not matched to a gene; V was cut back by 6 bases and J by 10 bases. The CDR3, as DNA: TGTGCCAGCAGCGGGACAGGGAAGGGAGCTTTCTTT. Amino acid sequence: CASSGTGKGAFF.